The 20 T cell receptor beta chains below come from one sample, sequenced in a study of blood T cell repertoires in COVID-19 (TCRdb year 2020). Receptors were amplified or captured by the immunoSEQ multiplex PCR assay. Sourced from immuneACCESS, this table was stored by TCRdb with only in-frame sequences that have V and J called. A share of the clones is absent; for the studies checked, an unresolved V gene accounts for under half, and the remainder has no known explanation. The sample table lists about 440,000 clones, roughly 87% of them with a count of one. The top ten constitute roughly 1.9% of the sample. The sequenced material came from PBMCs or T cells enriched from blood (not recorded which). All receptors derive from a woman under 30 with acute COVID-19.

This clone was found once. The V and J genes are TRBV13 and TRBJ2-5; D may be TRBD2 (6 bases). CDR3 length: 15 amino acids. Germline CDR1 reads PRHDT; CDR2 reads FYEKMQ (reference sequence). Trimming left V 2 bases short and J 4 bases short, with 14 bases between. CDR3 protein: CASSLTSERAETQYF. CDR3 coding DNA: TGTGCCAGCAGCTTAACCTCCGAGCGGGCAGAGACCCAGTACTTC.

This clone was recorded once. The CDR3 here is CASSALGTSGGPVGRETQYF. The DNA of the CDR3 is TGTGCCAGCAGCGCCCTAGGGACTAGCGGGGGGCCTGTAGGTCGTGAGACCCAGTACTTC. The chain recombines TRBV9 with TRBJ2-5, with 15 nucleotides matching TRBD2. V lost 3 bases to trimming and J lost 5 bases; unmatched junction nucleotides: 17. Germline V gene sequence: CDR1 SGDLS, CDR2 YYNGEE. This CDR3 comprises 20 residues.

The V and J genes are TRBV3-1 (or the pseudogene TRBV3-2) and TRBJ1-5; weak D call: TRBD1 (5 bases). V dropped 1 base and J dropped 7 bases, with 11 bases sitting between them. The CDR3 covers 14 residues. The V gene's germline CDR1 is LGHDT and CDR2 YNNKEL (reference sequence). The CDR3 DNA follows: TGTGCCAGCAGCCAAGGGCTGACAGTACAGCCCCAGCATTTT. As protein: CASSQGLTVQPQHF.

This chain joins TRBV9 and TRBJ2-7; 10 bases fit TRBD2. CDR1 SGDLS and CDR2 YYNGEE come from the germline V gene. V gave up 4 bases and J gave up 3 bases; unmatched junction bases: 4. The CDR3 contains 14 residues. CDR3 nucleotides: TGTGCCAGCAGCACCAGCGGGGGGGGCTACGAGCAGTACTTC. Translating gives CASSTSGGGYEQYF.

The chain has TRBV11-2 and TRBJ1-4; D ambiguous. There are 14 residues in the CDR3. Germline V lookup: CDR1 SGHAT, CDR2 FQNNGV. V was shortened by 0 bases and J by 10 bases, with 12 bases between the two germline ends. The DNA of the CDR3 is TGTGCCAGCAGCTTAGATCCCACGAGCGGAAAACTGTTTTTT. This translates into CASSLDPTSGKLFF.

This clone was detected a few times. This chain's CDR3 is CASSQFGQGAGEQYF. DNA of the CDR3: TGTGCCAGCAGCCAATTCGGACAGGGGGCGGGCGAGCAGTACTTC. The chain couples TRBV3-1 (or the pseudogene TRBV3-2) to TRBJ2-7; 11 bases map to TRBD1. This CDR3 contains 15 residues. Looked up from germline, CDR1 is LGHDT and CDR2 is YNNKEL (reference sequence). V was clipped by 2 bases and J by 6 bases; unmatched bases: 6.

This chain uses TRBV5-6 with TRBJ2-1, with 9 bases identical to TRBD1. This CDR3 is built from 15 residues. Trimming at V came to 0 bases and at J to 8 bases, leaving 6 bases not matched to a gene. Per germline, CDR1 SGHDT and CDR2 YYEEEE. The CDR3 DNA is TGTGCCAGCAGCTTGGGGAGGGACAGGGTGTATGAGCAGTTCTTC. It specifies CASSLGRDRVYEQFF.

This clone showed up just a few times. J is TRBJ1-1 and V is TRBV27, with a tentative D call TRBD1 (6 bases). Germline CDR1 is MNHEY and CDR2 is SMNVEV (reference sequence). With 2 bases removed from V and 2 bases from J, the gap between germline ends came to 18 bases. The CDR3 length is 17 residues. CDR3 sequence reads: CASSLPPRGGINTEAFF. In DNA, the CDR3 is TGTGCCAGCAGTTTACCTCCGAGGGGGGGCATAAACACTGAAGCTTTCTTT.

V and J are TRBV3-1 (or the pseudogene TRBV3-2) and TRBJ2-1; D is possibly TRBD1 (7 bases). The length of the CDR3 is 15 residues. The V gene lost 0 bases and the J gene lost 7 bases, with 13 bases spanning the gap. Per the germline V gene, CDR1 is LGHDT and CDR2 is YNNKEL (reference sequence). The CDR3 here is CASSQDSGGRNEQFF. The CDR3 region has the DNA TGTGCCAGCAGCCAAGATTCAGGGGGGCGGAATGAGCAGTTCTTC.

V gene TRBV7-3 combines with J gene TRBJ2-7; D may be TRBD1 (6 bases). The germline CDR1 and CDR2 sequences are SGHTA and FQGTGA. V shed 0 bases and J shed 7 bases, with 19 bases lying between them. This CDR3 comprises 16 residues. CDR3 loop: CASSLTKQGVRGEQYF. CDR3 in DNA: TGTGCCAGCAGCTTAACGAAACAGGGAGTAAGGGGGGAGCAGTACTTC.

This clone was recorded only once. V is TRBV12-3 or TRBV12-4 and J is TRBJ1-5; D might be TRBD1 (6 bases). Trimming removed 10 bases from V and 7 bases from J, with 14 bases in between. CDR3 length equals 12 residues. The CDR3 DNA reads as TGTGCCACCCGGGGGGGCGGGCAGCCCCAGCATTTT. Translating it yields CATRGGGQPQHF.

The gene calls are TRBV7-8 and TRBJ2-7, with 8 bases that match TRBD1. Trimming at V came to 1 base and at J to 2 bases, leaving 1 base not matched to a gene. The CDR3 covers 14 residues. CDR1 is SGHVS and CDR2 is FQNEAQ in the germline V gene. CDR3: CASSLVQGAYEQYF. The CDR3 DNA reads TGTGCCAGCAGCTTAGTACAGGGGGCCTACGAGCAGTACTTC.

The rearrangement uses TRBV6-2 or TRBV6-3 and TRBJ1-1, with unresolved D. The CDR3 is made up of 12 amino acids. V shed 5 bases and J shed 1 base, with 5 bases lying between them. Germline-derived CDR1 and CDR2 are MNHEY and SVGEGT. Here the CDR3 DNA reads TGTGCCAGCAGTATACAGAACACTGAAGCTTTCTTT. Its protein product is CASSIQNTEAFF.

The chain employs TRBV6-1 and TRBJ2-7, with TRBD2 as a possible D gene (6 bases). Trimming removed 1 base at V and 9 bases at J, with 13 bases between. The length of the CDR3 is 13 residues. Germline CDR1 reads MNHNS; CDR2 reads SASEGT. The DNA for the CDR3 is TGTGCCAGCAGTGAAGAGGACGGGAGCGGGCAGTACTTC. It is translated as CASSEEDGSGQYF.

V and J are TRBV2 and TRBJ1-4; D gene ambiguous. This CDR3 is built from 15 residues. In germline, CDR1 is SNHLY, CDR2 FYNNEI. V dropped 6 bases and J dropped 8 bases, with 19 bases sitting between them. CDR3 DNA: TGTGCCAGCAGGGACCTCGGGAATATAATGGAAAAACTGTTTTTT. This sequence encodes CASRDLGNIMEKLFF.

This clone was counted once. The V call is TRBV5-1, the J call TRBJ2-1; a weak D match, TRBD2 (5 bases). Between the trimmed V and J ends, which lost 1 base and 8 bases, there was a span of 16 bases. The CDR3 loop spans 15 amino acids. Germline assignment: CDR1 SGHRS and CDR2 YFSETQ. The CDR3 is CASSLTNLATDEQFF. The CDR3 DNA follows: TGCGCCAGCAGCTTGACTAATCTAGCAACCGATGAGCAGTTCTTC.

The chain carries TRBV30 and TRBJ1-6, with D perhaps TRBD1 (5 bases). Trimming pared 5 bases from V and 8 bases from J, leaving 10 bases between. The CDR3 is 12 amino acids. Germline V gene sequence: CDR1 GTSNPN, CDR2 SVGIG (reference sequence). In DNA, the CDR3 is TGTGCCTGGGGGGGACTAGATTCACCCCTCCACTTT. This sequence encodes CAWGGLDSPLHF.

A few counts support this clone. The chain has TRBV13 and TRBJ2-1; D may be TRBD2 (6 bases). Germline-derived CDR1 and CDR2 are PRHDT and FYEKMQ (reference sequence). V lost 6 bases to trimming and J lost 0 bases, with 12 bases between them. The CDR3 contains 15 residues. The DNA for the CDR3 is TGTGCCAGCAGTCCTAGCGTCAGCTCCTACAATGAGCAGTTCTTC. This gives the protein CASSPSVSSYNEQFF.

The chain uses TRBV27 and TRBJ2-2; TRBD2 agrees at 11 bases. Germline V lookup: CDR1 MNHEY, CDR2 SMNVEV (reference sequence). After removal of 5 bases from V and 5 bases from J, the junction contained 13 bases not matched to a gene. The CDR3 contains 18 residues. This chain's CDR3 is CASSRWTGLAGGTGELFF. CDR3 DNA sequence: TGTGCCAGCAGTCGCTGGACCGGACTAGCGGGCGGGACCGGGGAGCTGTTTTTT.

The chain recombines TRBV5-6 with TRBJ2-1, with D uncertain. The CDR3 runs to 12 residues. Germline-derived CDR1 and CDR2 are SGHDT and YYEEEE. Trimming took 0 bases from V and 7 from J, leaving 5 bases between them. The CDR3 spells CASSLVSNEQFF. The DNA of the CDR3 is TGTGCCAGCAGCTTGGTTTCAAATGAGCAGTTCTTC.